One and the same sample provided the 29 T cell receptor beta chains below, sequenced in a study of Ad26.COV2.S vaccination and SARS-CoV-2 variants. Noted treatment: roughly 20 received Ad26.COV2.S at low or high dose, single or two shots; five or six received placebo; per-sample allocation not given. Sampling occurred on day 63 after the first vaccine or placebo injection. Using immunoSEQ multiplex PCR, the repertoire was profiled, and TCRdb retains in-frame clones only, with some absent. The sample records 410,000 or so clones, around 92% being singletons. The sample in question was peripheral blood, obtained in a trial of Ad26.COV2.S vaccine versus placebo. The receptors derive from a person between 18 and 59 years old who received the Ad26.COV2.S COVID-19 vaccine or a placebo.

The table lists this clone with a count of one. The chain joins TRBV5-6 to TRBJ1-2; D might be TRBD1 (5 bases). This CDR3 region has 14 residues. The germline CDR1 and CDR2 sequences are SGHDT and YYEEEE. V lost 4 bases and J lost 6, with 16 bases in between. The chain's CDR3 is CASSPREFGDGYTF. CDR3 nucleotide sequence: TGTGCCAGCAGCCCCAGGGAGTTTGGTGATGGCTACACCTTC. Full variable domain (outside the CDR3, taken from reference TRBV5-6 and TRBJ1-2): DAGVTQSPTHLIKTRGQQVTLRCSPKSGHDTVSWYQQALGQGPQFIFQYYEEEERQRGNFPDRFSGHQFPNYSSELNVNALLLGDSALYLCASSPREFGDGYTFGSGTRLTVV.

The sample holds one count of this clone. The genes are TRBV30 and TRBJ2-7; 11 nucleotides line up with TRBD2. Germline values: CDR1 GTSNPN, CDR2 SVGIG (reference sequence). V lost 0 bases and J lost 2; bases outside the gene matches: 6. There are 16 residues in the CDR3. In DNA form, the CDR3 reads TGTGCCTGGAGTGTACTTAGCGGGGGGGCCCCCTACGAGCAGTACTTC. This gives the protein CAWSVLSGGAPYEQYF.

This chain joins TRBV7-9 and TRBJ2-7; possibly TRBD1 for D (6 bases). Trimming removed 1 base from V and 5 bases from J, with 15 bases in between. CDR1 is SEHNR and CDR2 is FQNEAQ in the germline V gene (reference sequence). The CDR3 loop spans 15 amino acids. CDR3 sequence reads: CASSLVAGDGDEQYF. As DNA, the CDR3 is TGTGCCAGCAGCTTAGTGGCAGGGGATGGGGACGAGCAGTACTTC.

As concerns this clone: Other DNA sequences from this sample encode an identical CDR3 as well. The rearrangement uses TRBV6-5 and TRBJ1-1, with D possibly TRBD1 on 6 matching bases. The CDR3 length is 11 residues. Trimming shortened V by 5 bases and J by 5 bases, and 6 bases separated the two germline ends. Germline V gives CDR1 MNHEY, CDR2 SVGAGI. CDR3 bases: TGTGCCAGCAGTCAGGGGACTGAAGCTTTCTTT. It translates to CASSQGTEAFF.

J is TRBJ2-1 and V is TRBV5-4; 11 bases are a match to TRBD2. The V segment lost 4 bases and the J segment 4 bases; nucleotides outside the gene matches: 4. This CDR3 spans 15 amino acids. CDR1 is SGHNT and CDR2 is YYREEE in the germline V gene (reference sequence). The chain's CDR3 is CASSKTSGVYNEQFF. As DNA, the CDR3 is TGTGCCAGCAGCAAGACTAGCGGGGTATACAATGAGCAGTTCTTC.

The rearrangement uses TRBV6-5 and TRBJ1-2; D is uncertain. The CDR3 covers 13 residues. V lost 0 bases and J 4 bases, leaving 6 bases between the germline ends. The germline V gene has CDR1 MNHEY and CDR2 SVGAGI. CDR3 loop: CASSYSAAYGYTF. In DNA, the CDR3 is TGTGCCAGCAGTTACTCGGCAGCCTATGGCTACACCTTC.

J is TRBJ2-5 and V is TRBV28; 9 bases align to TRBD1. With V trimmed by 6 bases and J by 0 bases, 11 bases remained unmatched. CDR1 and CDR2 (germline): MDHEN, SYDVKM. This CDR3 is 17 amino acids long. The DNA for the CDR3 is TGTGCCAGCAGGAGGGGACAGGGACATGGGTACCAAGAGACCCAGTACTTC. Protein product: CASRRGQGHGYQETQYF.

The rearrangement joins TRBV18 to TRBJ2-5; the match to TRBD2 covers 8 bases. The CDR3 loop spans 16 amino acids. Germline lookup yields CDR1 KGHSH and CDR2 LQKENI. V was pared by 3 bases and J by 2 bases, with 8 bases of the junction left unmatched. The CDR3 DNA is TGTGCCAGCTCACCCCAGCGGGGGAGCTTACAAGAGACCCAGTACTTC. The encoded protein is CASSPQRGSLQETQYF.

The V gene is TRBV27, the J gene TRBJ1-6; a weak D match, TRBD1 (6 bases). Trimming took off 6 bases at V and 9 bases at J, with 15 bases between the two ends. Germline V CDR1 and CDR2: MNHEY, SMNVEV (reference sequence). The CDR3 consists of 14 residues. CDR3 loop: CASRLGGPLSPLHF. In DNA form, the CDR3 reads TGTGCCAGCAGATTGGGGGGGCCACTTTCACCCCTCCACTTT.

The chain joins TRBV6-2 or TRBV6-3 to TRBJ1-5; no reliable D call. This CDR3 spans 18 amino acids. V lost 0 bases and J 1 base, leaving 16 bases between the germline ends. CDR1 and CDR2 (germline): MNHEY, SVGEGT. CDR3 in DNA: TGTGCCAGCAGTTACTCGATATCGGCGAAATACAGCAATCAGCCCCAGCATTTT. This encodes CASSYSISAKYSNQPQHF.

The chain uses TRBV19 and TRBJ1-2; 9 bases are a match to TRBD1. The CDR3 consists of 14 residues. Germline CDR1 is LNHDA and CDR2 is SQIVND (reference sequence). V shed 5 bases and J 2 bases; nucleotides not matched to a gene: 3. The CDR3 DNA sequence: TGTGCCAGTAGTTGGACAGGGGCGAACTATGGCTACACCTTC. Its protein product is CASSWTGANYGYTF.

The V call is TRBV2, the J call TRBJ1-5; maybe TRBD1 (6 bases). The CDR3 spans 17 residues. Trimming left V 4 bases short and J 7 bases short, with 23 bases between. Looked up from germline, CDR1 is SNHLY and CDR2 is FYNNEI. The CDR3 coding sequence is TGTGCCAGCAGTGTGCAGGGGCTAGGCCACGTACGGCAGCCCCAGCATTTT. It codes for CASSVQGLGHVRQPQHF. Full variable domain (remainder filled in from reference TRBV2 and TRBJ1-5): EPEVTQTPSHQVTQMGQEVILRCVPISNHLYFYWYRQILGQKVEFLVSFYNNEISEKSEIFDDQFSVERPDGSNFTLKIRSTKLEDSAMYFCASSVQGLGHVRQPQHFGDGTRLSIL.

The chain recombines TRBV30 with TRBJ1-1, with D unresolved. CDR3 size: 11 residues. Germline V lookup: CDR1 GTSNPN, CDR2 SVGIG (reference sequence). Trimming pared 3 bases from V and 1 base from J, leaving 3 bases between. Here the CDR3 reads CAWRTNTEAFF. CDR3 nucleotide sequence: TGTGCCTGGAGGACGAACACTGAAGCTTTCTTT.

V gene TRBV5-1 combines with J gene TRBJ1-5, with D maybe TRBD1 (5 bases). The CDR3 extends over 16 amino acids. Germline V gives CDR1 SGHRS, CDR2 YFSETQ. The V end was cut by 0 bases, the J end by 7 bases, with 17 bases between. The CDR3, as DNA: TGCGCCAGCAGCTTGGACCCTTTAGGGTCAGGGCAGCCCCAGCATTTT. Its protein is CASSLDPLGSGQPQHF.

The chain combines TRBV7-2 with TRBJ2-3, with D possibly TRBD2 on 5 matching bases. V dropped 1 base and J dropped 0 bases, with 11 bases sitting between them. The germline V gene has CDR1 SGHTA and CDR2 FQGNSA. CDR3 size: 16 residues. CDR3 amino acids: CASSLGAATSTDTQYF. The CDR3 bases are TGTGCCAGCAGCTTAGGAGCGGCGACTAGCACAGATACGCAGTATTTT.

Written as DNA, the CDR3 is TGTGCCAGCGGCCGCTTGAGTCAGCCCCAGCATTTT. Translation: CASGRLSQPQHF. This chain connects TRBV27 to TRBJ1-5, with D hard to call. The CDR3 consists of 12 residues. V shed 8 bases and J shed 6 bases, with 11 bases lying between them. Looked up from germline, CDR1 is MNHEY and CDR2 is SMNVEV (reference sequence).

The chain is built from TRBV2 and TRBJ2-7; a possible D gene is TRBD2 (6 bases). With 6 bases removed from V and 5 bases from J, the gap between germline ends came to 11 bases. This CDR3 spans 12 amino acids. Germline V gene sequence: CDR1 SNHLY, CDR2 FYNNEI. The CDR3 here is CASRRRVHEQYF. The CDR3 coding sequence is TGTGCCAGCAGGAGGAGGGTGCACGAGCAGTACTTC.

The rearrangement joins TRBV5-1 to TRBJ2-2; D ambiguous. This CDR3 is 14 amino acids long. The V end was cut by 0 bases, the J end by 5 bases, with 8 bases between. Germline-derived CDR1 and CDR2 are SGHRS and YFSETQ. Written as DNA, the CDR3 is TGCGCCAGCAGCTTGGAAGGGTCGACCGGGGAGCTGTTTTTT. Its translation is CASSLEGSTGELFF.

The chain uses TRBV5-8 and TRBJ1-3; no definite D call. The CDR3 is 13 residues long. The V end was cut by 3 bases, the J end by 4 bases, with 8 bases between. Germline V CDR1 and CDR2: SGHTS, YDEGEE. The CDR3 loop reads CASSSGVGNTIYF. The CDR3 coding sequence is TGTGCCAGCAGCTCAGGAGTGGGAAACACCATATATTTT.

The count of this clone is one. The rearrangement links TRBV18 to TRBJ2-2, with D maybe TRBD1 (6 bases). The ends were cut back, 2 bases at V and 4 bases at J, with 14 bases in the middle. The CDR3 length is 16 residues. Germline V CDR1 and CDR2: KGHSH, LQKENI. CDR3 DNA sequence: TGTGCCAGCTCACCAGCAACCAGGGGAACCACCGGGGAGCTGTTTTTT. Protein sequence: CASSPATRGTTGELFF.

The rearrangement uses TRBV9 and TRBJ2-1; TRBD2 matches at 12 bases. CDR3 length equals 16 residues. CDR1 is SGDLS and CDR2 is YYNGEE in the germline V gene. Trimming removed 0 bases from V and 12 bases from J; junction bases left unmatched: 10. The CDR3 DNA sequence: TGTGCCAGCAGCGTAGGAGGGCTAGCGGGGGGGTCCCGGCAGTTCTTC. This codes for CASSVGGLAGGSRQFF.

The genes are TRBV5-1 and TRBJ1-1; possible D gene TRBD1, 5 bases. Trimming cost V 4 bases and J 1 base, with 11 bases left between them. From germline, CDR1 is SGHRS and CDR2 YFSETQ. The CDR3 has 14 amino acids. DNA for the CDR3: TGCGCCAGCAGCCTCCAGACAGCGAACACTGAAGCTTTCTTT. Protein product: CASSLQTANTEAFF.

This rearrangement joins TRBV20-1 to TRBJ1-3; no clear D. V dropped 3 bases and J dropped 1 base, with 10 bases sitting between them. This CDR3 comprises 14 residues. Germline lookup yields CDR1 DFQATT and CDR2 SNEGSKA (reference sequence). This CDR3 is CSASHEMSGNTIYF. The CDR3, as DNA: TGCAGTGCTAGTCACGAGATGTCTGGAAACACCATATATTTT.

J is TRBJ2-3 and V is TRBV7-6, with D tentatively TRBD1 or TRBD2 (5 bases each). V shed 7 bases and J shed 4 bases, with 15 bases lying between them. The CDR3 runs 14 residues. The germline CDR1 and CDR2 sequences are SGHVS and FNYEAQ. The CDR3 spells CASTPSGRSDTQYF. CDR3 coding DNA: TGTGCCAGCACCCCTTCGGGGCGATCAGATACGCAGTATTTT.

The rearrangement joins TRBV11-2 to TRBJ2-7; 8 nucleotides align to TRBD2. V gave up 3 bases and J gave up 6 bases; unmatched junction bases: 4. The CDR3 is made up of 13 amino acids. Per the germline V gene, CDR1 is SGHAT and CDR2 is FQNNGV. CDR3 nucleotide sequence: TGTGCCAGCAGCTTCGGGGGGGCTGCCGAGCAGTACTTC. Translation gives CASSFGGAAEQYF. The full variable domain, in which reference TRBV11-2 and TRBJ2-7 provide the parts outside the CDR3, is EAGVAQSPRYKIIEKRQSVAFWCNPISGHATLYWYQQILGQGPKLLIQFQNNGVVDDSQLPKDRFSAERLKGVDSTLKIQPAKLEDSAVYLCASSFGGAAEQYFGPGTRLTVT.

The gene calls are TRBV5-1 and TRBJ2-5; TRBD2 matches 9 bases. Germline CDR1 is SGHRS and CDR2 is YFSETQ. V lost 6 bases and J lost 3; bases outside the gene matches: 6. The CDR3 runs 14 residues. The CDR3 nucleotides are TGCGCCAGCAATCAAGTAGCGGGGGAAGAGACCCAGTACTTC. Protein: CASNQVAGEETQYF.

The chain uses TRBV6-5 and TRBJ2-7; maybe TRBD1 (6 bases). Germline V gene data show CDR1 as MNHEY and CDR2 as SVGAGI. V gave up 5 bases and J gave up 4 bases, with 18 bases separating them. This CDR3 has 15 amino acids. In DNA, the CDR3 is TGTGCCAGCAGTACCCCGGACAGTTTCTGGTACGAGCAGTACTTC. This sequence encodes CASSTPDSFWYEQYF.

The V and J genes are TRBV21-1 and TRBJ2-7; the table's D gene call, TRBD1, was not cross checked with the DNA. TRBV21-1 is a known pseudogene. This CDR3 region has 19 residues. Here the CDR3 reads CASSKEPPRDRRIFYEQYF. The CDR3 DNA follows: TGTGCCAGCAGCAAAGAGCCGCCCCGGGACAGAAGAATTTTCTACGAGCAGTACTTC.

The chain carries TRBV6-5 and TRBJ1-6; 7 nucleotides match TRBD1. The junction had 8 bases not matched to a gene; V was cut back by 9 bases and J by 3 bases. The V gene's germline CDR1 is MNHEY and CDR2 SVGAGI. CDR3 size: 15 residues. DNA of the CDR3: TGTGCCAGTACCGGGACAGCTGTCTATAATTCACCCCTCCACTTT. Amino acid sequence: CASTGTAVYNSPLHF.